A selection of T cell receptor beta chains follows, all from one sample in a study of human T cells and chemical hapten exposure. TCRdb fed the RACE reads into MiXCR, producing one record per CDR3 protein. The table lists about 250,000 distinct CDR3 sequences, roughly 7.4% of them singletons. The material was whole blood, obtained in connection with sensitization to the hapten diphenylcyclopropenone (DPC). These receptor sequences come from a man aged 18 to 29 with alopecia areata. Some clones in this sample may be carry-over from other donors' samples. Each CDR3 is given with its conserved first and last residue. Fields, in order: CDR3 length, J gene, V gene, clone size, D gene, CDR3 DNA, CDR3 protein. D genes are given only for firm matches. Where a row states a size, it is once, few, many or the class of an expanded clone; other rows omit it.

CDR3 length: 13; J gene: TRBJ1-1; V gene: TRBV6-5; clone size: many; D gene: -; CDR3 DNA: TGTGCCAGCAGCCTCAGGGATAGCACTGAAGCTTTCTTT; CDR3 protein: CASSLRDSTEAFF
CDR3 length: 13; J gene: TRBJ2-2; V gene: TRBV5-1; clone size: once; D gene: -; CDR3 DNA: TGCGCCAGCCGTCTGGTGGGCGAAGCAAGACATAGTTTT; CDR3 protein: CASRLVGEARHSF
CDR3 length: 15; J gene: TRBJ2-3; V gene: TRBV29-1; clone size: many; D gene: -; CDR3 DNA: TGCAGCGTTGAACGCGTAAGGGCCAGCACAGATACGCAGTATTTT; CDR3 protein: CSVERVRASTDTQYF
CDR3 length: 13; J gene: TRBJ2-1; V gene: TRBV6-1; clone size: -; D gene: TRBD1; CDR3 DNA: TGTGCCAGCCGGGACAGGGAGGGCAATGAGCAGTTCTTC; CDR3 protein: CASRDREGNEQFF
CDR3 length: 17; J gene: TRBJ1-1; V gene: TRBV12-3/TRBV12-4; clone size: -; D gene: -; CDR3 DNA: TGTGCCAGCAGAACGGGACGGCGGATATTCATGAACACTGAAGCTTTCTTT; CDR3 protein: CASRTGRRIFMNTEAFF
CDR3 length: 13; J gene: TRBJ1-1; V gene: TRBV9; clone size: few; D gene: -; CDR3 DNA: TGTGCCAGCAGCGGGGACATCTTGACTGAAGCTTTCTTT; CDR3 protein: CASSGDILTEAFF
CDR3 length: 14; J gene: TRBJ2-1; V gene: TRBV12-3/TRBV12-4; clone size: -; D gene: -; CDR3 DNA: TGTGCCAGCAGTTTATTGGGGGACCGAGATGAGCAGTTCTTC; CDR3 protein: CASSLLGDRDEQFF
CDR3 length: 13; J gene: TRBJ2-1; V gene: TRBV9; clone size: -; D gene: TRBD2; CDR3 DNA: TGTGCCAGCAGCCCCGGGACTACTAATGAGCAGTTCTTC; CDR3 protein: CASSPGTTNEQFF
CDR3 length: 14; J gene: TRBJ1-6; V gene: TRBV7-9; clone size: many; D gene: TRBD1; CDR3 DNA: TGTGCCAGCAGCCGGGACAGATCCTATTCACCCCTCCACTTT; CDR3 protein: CASSRDRSYSPLHF
CDR3 length: 15; J gene: TRBJ2-3; V gene: TRBV12-3/TRBV12-4; clone size: few; D gene: TRBD2; CDR3 DNA: TGTGCCAGCAGTTTAAGTGGACTAGCGGGGGATACGCAGTATTTT; CDR3 protein: CASSLSGLAGDTQYF
CDR3 length: 13; J gene: TRBJ1-5; V gene: TRBV10-3; clone size: -; D gene: -; CDR3 DNA: TGTGCCATCAGTGAGCCAGGGGATCAGCCCCAGCATTTT; CDR3 protein: CAISEPGDQPQHF
CDR3 length: 17; J gene: TRBJ2-3; V gene: TRBV20-1; clone size: few; D gene: TRBD2; CDR3 DNA: TGCAGTGCCCCCGGGATAGCGGGGTTAAAGGTGGCAGATACGCAGTATTTT; CDR3 protein: CSAPGIAGLKVADTQYF
CDR3 length: 16; J gene: TRBJ1-1; V gene: TRBV3-1; clone size: -; D gene: -; CDR3 DNA: TGTGCCAGCAGCCAGTTCGGGACACTCATGAACACTGAAGCTTTCTTT; CDR3 protein: CASSQFGTLMNTEAFF
CDR3 length: 14; J gene: TRBJ1-1; V gene: TRBV7-9; clone size: few; D gene: -; CDR3 DNA: TGTGCCAGCAGAAATGGGTTTCGGGGGACTGAAGCTTTCTTT; CDR3 protein: CASRNGFRGTEAFF
CDR3 length: 14; J gene: TRBJ1-1; V gene: TRBV7-2; clone size: -; D gene: -; CDR3 DNA: TGTGCCAGCAGCTTTGATTGGGTCCAGGCCGAAGCTTTCTTT; CDR3 protein: CASSFDWVQAEAFF
CDR3 length: 15; J gene: TRBJ2-3; V gene: TRBV7-2; clone size: few; D gene: TRBD2; CDR3 DNA: TGTGCCAGCAGAGCTATAGCGGGGGGGCCTAATACGCAGTATTTT; CDR3 protein: CASRAIAGGPNTQYF
CDR3 length: 15; J gene: TRBJ2-2; V gene: TRBV7-9; clone size: -; D gene: -; CDR3 DNA: TGTGCCAGCAGCGTCATGGACAGCTACACCGGGGAGCTGTTTTTT; CDR3 protein: CASSVMDSYTGELFF
CDR3 length: 18; J gene: TRBJ1-1; V gene: TRBV6-9; clone size: few; D gene: TRBD1; CDR3 DNA: TGTGCCAGCAGTCCGACACGTACACGGACAGGGGCGGACACTGAAGCTTTCTTT; CDR3 protein: CASSPTRTRTGADTEAFF
CDR3 length: 12; J gene: TRBJ2-7; V gene: TRBV6-2/TRBV6-3; clone size: many; D gene: -; CDR3 DNA: TGTGCCAGCAGGGGAAGGAACTACGAGCAGTACTTC; CDR3 protein: CASRGRNYEQYF
CDR3 length: 14; J gene: TRBJ2-3; V gene: TRBV4-1; clone size: many; D gene: -; CDR3 DNA: TGCGCCAGCAGCCAAGAAATAAGATACGATACGCAGTATTTT; CDR3 protein: CASSQEIRYDTQYF
CDR3 length: 15; J gene: TRBJ1-4; V gene: TRBV9; clone size: few; D gene: -; CDR3 DNA: TGTGCCAGCAGCGGGTGGAGGGGCGGTTATGAAAAACTGTTTTTT; CDR3 protein: CASSGWRGGYEKLFF
CDR3 length: 14; J gene: TRBJ1-2; V gene: TRBV28; clone size: many; D gene: TRBD1; CDR3 DNA: TGTGCCAGCAGTTTGGACAGGGGGCTTCGAGGCTACACCTTC; CDR3 protein: CASSLDRGLRGYTF
CDR3 length: 14; J gene: TRBJ1-1; V gene: TRBV27; clone size: few; D gene: -; CDR3 DNA: TGTGCCAGCGTGGCACCAAGGAGGCCCGAGGGAGCTTTCTTT; CDR3 protein: CASVAPRRPEGAFF
CDR3 length: 16; J gene: TRBJ2-5; V gene: TRBV4-3; clone size: -; D gene: TRBD1; CDR3 DNA: TGCGCCAGCAGCCAAGATACCCCGGGACAGAAAGAGACCCAGTACTTC; CDR3 protein: CASSQDTPGQKETQYF
CDR3 length: 16; J gene: TRBJ2-2; V gene: TRBV9; clone size: few; D gene: TRBD1; CDR3 DNA: TGTGCCAGCAGCCCCCCTAGAGGGGGCGGAATCGGGGAGCTGTTTTTT; CDR3 protein: CASSPPRGGGIGELFF
CDR3 length: 13; J gene: TRBJ2-7; V gene: TRBV6-2/TRBV6-3; clone size: many; D gene: -; CDR3 DNA: TGTGCCAGCAGTCCGGGGGCCCCCTACGAGCAGTACTTC; CDR3 protein: CASSPGAPYEQYF
CDR3 length: 14; J gene: TRBJ1-4; V gene: TRBV3-1; clone size: few; D gene: -; CDR3 DNA: TGTGCCAGCAGCCAGATGCATGGAGGGGAAAAACTGTTTTTT; CDR3 protein: CASSQMHGGEKLFF
CDR3 length: 15; J gene: TRBJ2-5; V gene: TRBV12-5; clone size: few; D gene: TRBD2; CDR3 DNA: TGTGCTAGTGGTTTGCTTAGCGGGGGACAAGAGACCCAGTACTTC; CDR3 protein: CASGLLSGGQETQYF
CDR3 length: 17; J gene: TRBJ2-1; V gene: TRBV20-1; clone size: few; D gene: TRBD2; CDR3 DNA: TGCAGTGCCCCGGGACTAGCGGGGCCAACAGTCTACAATGAGCAGTTCTTC; CDR3 protein: CSAPGLAGPTVYNEQFF
CDR3 length: 14; J gene: TRBJ2-6; V gene: TRBV19; clone size: -; D gene: -; CDR3 DNA: TGTGCCAGTACTCAGAACTCTGGGGCCAACGTCCTGACTTTC; CDR3 protein: CASTQNSGANVLTF
CDR3 length: 13; J gene: TRBJ1-2; V gene: TRBV20-1; clone size: few; D gene: -; CDR3 DNA: TGCAGTGCTAGGGAGACAGGATTGAGTGGCTACACCTTC; CDR3 protein: CSARETGLSGYTF